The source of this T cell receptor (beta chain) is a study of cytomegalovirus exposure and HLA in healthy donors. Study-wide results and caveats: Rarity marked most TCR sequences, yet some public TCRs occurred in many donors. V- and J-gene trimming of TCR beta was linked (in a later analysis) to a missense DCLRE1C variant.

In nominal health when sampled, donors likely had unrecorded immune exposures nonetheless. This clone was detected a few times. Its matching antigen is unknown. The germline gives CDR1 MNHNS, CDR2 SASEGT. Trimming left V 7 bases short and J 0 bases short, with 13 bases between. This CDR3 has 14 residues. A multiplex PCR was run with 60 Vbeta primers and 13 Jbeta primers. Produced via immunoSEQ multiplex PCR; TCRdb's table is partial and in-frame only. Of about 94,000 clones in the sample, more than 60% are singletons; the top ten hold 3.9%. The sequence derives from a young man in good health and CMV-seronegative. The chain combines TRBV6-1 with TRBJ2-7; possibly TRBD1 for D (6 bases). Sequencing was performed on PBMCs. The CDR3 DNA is TGTGCCAGCACTCAGGGGTTAACCTCCTACGAGCAGTACTTC. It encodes CASTQGLTSYEQYF.